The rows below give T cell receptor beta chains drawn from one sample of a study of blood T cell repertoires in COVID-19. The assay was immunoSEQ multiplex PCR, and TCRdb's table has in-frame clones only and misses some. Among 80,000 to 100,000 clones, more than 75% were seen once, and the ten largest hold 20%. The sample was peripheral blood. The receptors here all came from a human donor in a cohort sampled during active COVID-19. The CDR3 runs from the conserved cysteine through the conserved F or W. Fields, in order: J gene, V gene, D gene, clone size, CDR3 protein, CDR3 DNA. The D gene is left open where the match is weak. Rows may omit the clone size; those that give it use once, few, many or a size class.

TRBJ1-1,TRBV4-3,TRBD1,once,CASSQDADRDAFF,TGCGCCAGCAGCCAAGACGCAGACAGGGACGCTTTCTTT
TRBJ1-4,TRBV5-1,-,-,CASRAQGLGNEKLFF,TGCGCCAGCAGAGCACAGGGTCTAGGTAATGAAAAACTGTTTTTT
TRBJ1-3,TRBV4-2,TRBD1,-,CASSQERSGGGFGNTIYF,TGTGCCAGCAGCCAAGAGCGGTCAGGGGGCGGTTTTGGAAACACCATATATTTT
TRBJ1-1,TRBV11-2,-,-,CASSFIQGKSTEAFF,TGTGCCAGCAGCTTCATACAGGGAAAGAGCACTGAAGCTTTCTTT
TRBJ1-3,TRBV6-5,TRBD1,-,CASTRDRGADTIYF,TGTGCCAGCACTCGGGACAGGGGCGCGGACACCATATATTTT
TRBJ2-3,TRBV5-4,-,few,CASSQPGFRTDTQYF,TGTGCCAGCAGCCAACCTGGCTTTCGCACAGATACGCAGTATTTT
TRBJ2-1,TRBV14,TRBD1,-,CASSQDLTGLSYNEQFF,TGTGCCAGCAGCCAAGATCTGACAGGGCTTTCCTACAATGAGCAGTTCTTC
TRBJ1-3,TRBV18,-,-,CASSPLGGQSGNTIYF,TGTGCCAGCTCCCCCCTTGGAGGACAGTCTGGAAACACCATATATTTT
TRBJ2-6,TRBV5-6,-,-,CASSARGAGANVLTF,TGTGCCAGCAGCGCCAGGGGTGCTGGGGCCAACGTCCTGACTTTC
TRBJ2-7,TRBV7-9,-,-,CASSLRYEQYF,TGTGCCAGCAGCCTACGCTACGAGCAGTACTTC
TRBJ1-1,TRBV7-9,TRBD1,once,CASSLYGTGDQWAEAFF,TGTGCCAGCAGCTTGTACGGGACAGGGGATCAGTGGGCTGAAGCTTTCTTT
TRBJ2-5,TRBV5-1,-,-,CASSLGNRYQETQYF,TGCGCCAGCAGCTTAGGGAACAGGTACCAAGAGACCCAGTACTTC
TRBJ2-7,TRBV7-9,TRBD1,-,CASSLDRGRFYEQYF,TGTGCCAGCAGCTTAGACAGGGGAAGGTTCTACGAGCAGTACTTC
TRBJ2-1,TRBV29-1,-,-,CSVKWGLTRGNEQFF,TGCAGCGTAAAGTGGGGACTTACCCGGGGCAATGAGCAGTTCTTC
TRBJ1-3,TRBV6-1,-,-,CASSEITGVSSGNTIYF,TGTGCCAGCAGTGAAATAACTGGAGTAAGCTCTGGAAACACCATATATTTT
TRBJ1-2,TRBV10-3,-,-,CAISAGRVVANYGYTF,TGTGCCATCAGTGCAGGGAGGGTAGTAGCTAACTATGGCTACACCTTC
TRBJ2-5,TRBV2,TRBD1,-,CASSQGAEETQYF,TGTGCCAGCAGCCAGGGGGCGGAGGAGACCCAGTACTTC
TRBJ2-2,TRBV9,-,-,CASSAPGTSNTGELFF,TGTGCCAGCAGCGCCCCCGGGACAAGCAACACCGGGGAGCTGTTTTTT
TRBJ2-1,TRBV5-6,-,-,CASEWGGLDEQFF,TGTGCCAGCGAATGGGGGGGGCTAGATGAGCAGTTCTTC
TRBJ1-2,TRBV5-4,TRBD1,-,CASSPGTGYGYTF,TGTGCCAGCAGCCCGGGGACAGGGTATGGCTACACCTTC
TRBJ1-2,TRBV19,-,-,CASVGQKHGYTF,TGTGCCAGCGTAGGACAGAAGCATGGCTACACCTTC
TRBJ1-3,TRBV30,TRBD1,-,CAWRETGDLSGNTIYF,TGTGCCTGGAGAGAGACAGGGGATCTCTCTGGAAACACCATATATTTT
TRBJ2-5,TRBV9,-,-,CASSVDRHRETQYF,TGTGCCAGCAGCGTAGACAGACACCGGGAGACCCAGTACTTC
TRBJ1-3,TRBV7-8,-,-,CASSSDRVREHLQSGSGNTIYF,TGTGCCAGCAGCTCGGACCGGGTGCGGGAACACTTACAATCGGGCTCTGGAAACACCATATATTTT
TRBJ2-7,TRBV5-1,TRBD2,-,CASSLSTSGDGYEQYF,TGCGCCAGCAGCTTGTCGACTAGCGGGGATGGGTACGAGCAGTACTTC
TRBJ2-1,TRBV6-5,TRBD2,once,CASSYVSSGRVGEQFF,TGTGCCAGCAGTTACGTGTCTAGCGGGAGGGTAGGTGAGCAGTTCTTC
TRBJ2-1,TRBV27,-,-,CASTPWGGLANNEQFF,TGTGCCAGCACCCCCTGGGGGGGCCTGGCTAACAATGAGCAGTTCTTC
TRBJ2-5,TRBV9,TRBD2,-,CASSPQGLAGETQYF,TGTGCCAGCAGCCCCCAGGGACTAGCGGGGGAGACCCAGTACTTC
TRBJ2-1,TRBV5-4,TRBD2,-,CASSLWLGGPSNEQFF,TGTGCCAGCAGCTTGTGGTTGGGAGGGCCGTCTAATGAGCAGTTCTTC
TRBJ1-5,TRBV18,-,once,CASSPQGVREPQHF,TGTGCCAGCTCACCACAGGGGGTGCGCGAGCCCCAGCATTTT
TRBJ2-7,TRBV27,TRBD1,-,CASRPDRVTYEQYF,TGTGCCAGCAGACCTGACAGGGTAACCTACGAGCAGTACTTC
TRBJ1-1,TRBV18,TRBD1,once,CASSPRRQGAYTEAFF,TGTGCCAGCTCACCGAGGAGACAGGGGGCGTACACTGAAGCTTTCTTT
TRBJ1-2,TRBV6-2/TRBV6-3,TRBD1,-,CASSRQGAFYGYTF,TGTGCCAGCAGTAGACAGGGGGCTTTCTATGGCTACACCTTC
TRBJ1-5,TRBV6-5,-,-,CASSYSGAGNQPQHF,TGTGCCAGCAGTTACTCAGGGGCCGGGAATCAGCCCCAGCATTTT
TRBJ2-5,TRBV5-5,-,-,CASSPNLGGGETQYF,TGTGCCAGCAGCCCAAATCTCGGGGGTGGGGAGACCCAGTACTTC
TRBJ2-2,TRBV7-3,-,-,CASSLDGQSTGELFF,TGTGCCAGCAGCTTAGATGGACAGTCCACCGGGGAGCTGTTTTTT
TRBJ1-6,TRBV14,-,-,CASSQEAGYNSPLHF,TGTGCCAGCAGCCAAGAGGCGGGATATAATTCACCCCTCCACTTT
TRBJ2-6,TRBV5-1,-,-,CASSLAAGAGANVLTF,TGCGCCAGCAGCTTGGCTGCAGGTGCTGGGGCCAACGTCCTGACTTTC
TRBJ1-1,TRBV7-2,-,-,CASSEPIRVTEAFF,TGTGCCAGCAGCGAACCCATCCGGGTCACTGAAGCTTTCTTT
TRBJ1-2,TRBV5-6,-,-,CASSLAQGSYGYTF,TGTGCCAGCAGCTTGGCGCAGGGGAGCTATGGCTACACCTTC
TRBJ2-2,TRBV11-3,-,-,CASSLQGSGTGELFF,TGTGCCAGCAGCTTACAGGGTTCGGGCACCGGGGAGCTGTTTTTT
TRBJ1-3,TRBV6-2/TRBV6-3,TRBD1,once,CASSGTGVPGNTIYF,TGTGCCAGCAGCGGAACAGGGGTTCCTGGAAACACCATATATTTT
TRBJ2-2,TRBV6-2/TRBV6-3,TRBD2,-,CASSARLSGSVTGELFF,TGTGCCAGCAGTGCCCGATTGAGCGGGAGTGTCACCGGGGAGCTGTTTTTT
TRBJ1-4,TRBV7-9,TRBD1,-,CASSPTGLNEKLFF,TGTGCCAGCAGCCCGACAGGGCTTAATGAAAAACTGTTTTTT
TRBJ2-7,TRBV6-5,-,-,CASSHTPGYEQYF,TGTGCCAGCAGTCACACCCCGGGGTACGAGCAGTACTTC
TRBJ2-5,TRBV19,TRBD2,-,CASSPRLAGTETQYF,TGTGCCAGTAGTCCGCGACTAGCGGGAACAGAGACCCAGTACTTC
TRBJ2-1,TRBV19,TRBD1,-,CASSRDRVLNEQFF,TGTGCCAGTAGCCGGGACAGGGTCCTCAATGAGCAGTTCTTC
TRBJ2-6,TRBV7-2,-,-,CASSQDSSGANVLTF,TGTGCCAGCAGCCAGGACAGCTCTGGGGCCAACGTCCTGACTTTC
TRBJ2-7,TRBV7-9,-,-,CASSPRGGYEQYF,TGTGCCAGCAGCCCCCGCGGCGGCTACGAGCAGTACTTC